This T cell receptor (beta chain) was retrieved from a study of blood T cell repertoires in COVID-19. Turning to the study itself: COVID-19 samples from acute and convalescent phases originated in the United States, Italy and Spain. The analysed material was cDNA or gDNA that came from T cells, B-cell-depleted T cells, or PBMCs.

Sequencing used immunoSEQ multiplex PCR; TCRdb keeps in-frame clones, though not all of them. The table lists approximately 240,000 clones, around 82% of them singletons. The V gene lost 7 bases and the J gene lost 0 bases, with 13 bases spanning the gap. CDR3 length: 15 amino acids. The germline gives CDR1 ENHRY, CDR2 SYGVKD. Sequencing was performed on peripheral blood. The chain recombines TRBV10-3 with TRBJ1-3; possibly TRBD1 for D (5 bases). The source of this sequence is a woman of 80 years or more with active or convalescent COVID-19. The CDR3 reads CAITQGVSSGNTIYF. The CDR3 DNA follows: TGTGCCATCACCCAAGGGGTCAGCTCTGGAAACACCATATATTTT.